The 8 T cell receptor beta chains listed next were all sequenced from one sample in a study of cytomegalovirus exposure and HLA in healthy donors. Vbeta (60) and Jbeta (13) primers were used in the PCR. Libraries were prepared by immunoSEQ multiplex PCR; TCRdb keeps only in-frame clonotypes and omits some of them. This table lists about 130,000 clones. Sequenced sample: PBMCs. Every receptor here comes from a woman aged 55-69 years in good health and CMV-seronegative.

The chain carries TRBV7-2 and TRBJ2-5; 11 bases line up with TRBD2. Losses at the gene ends were 10 bases for V and 5 bases for J; bases not matched to a gene: 9. The CDR3 is made up of 14 amino acids. The germline V gene encodes CDR1 SGHTA and CDR2 FQGNSA. CDR3 protein: CATTRGLAGETQYF. The CDR3, as DNA: TGTGCCACCACGCGAGGACTAGCGGGTGAGACCCAGTACTTC.

In the case of this clone: Other nucleotide sequences in the sample specify the same CDR3. The V call is TRBV5-1, the J call TRBJ2-7; a weak D match, TRBD1 (6 bases). In germline, CDR1 is SGHRS, CDR2 YFSETQ. The CDR3 sequence is 14 residues long. The V end was cut by 0 bases, the J end by 3 bases, with 10 bases between. The CDR3 is CASSLAQGNYEQYF. The CDR3 nucleotides are TGCGCCAGCAGCTTGGCCCAGGGGAACTACGAGCAGTACTTC.

The chain carries TRBV4-1 and TRBJ1-1; unclear D gene. Germline CDR1 and CDR2: MGHRA and YSYEKL. This CDR3 contains 13 residues. Trimming left V 2 bases short and J 1 base short, with 5 bases between. CDR3 nucleotides: TGCGCCAGCAGCCAATATAAGAACACTGAAGCTTTCTTT. Residues: CASSQYKNTEAFF.

CDR3 region: CASTQRDNSYNEQFF. CDR3 DNA sequence: TGTGCCAGCACCCAACGGGACAACTCCTACAATGAGCAGTTCTTC. This chain links TRBV11-1 with TRBJ2-1; D is perhaps TRBD1 (6 bases). Germline V gene data show CDR1 as SGHAT and CDR2 as FQDESV (reference sequence). This CDR3 has 15 residues. V lost 7 bases and J 0 bases, leaving 13 bases between the germline ends.

V usage is TRBV10-1 and J usage is TRBJ2-3; 11 bases align to TRBD2. Germline assignment: CDR1 WNHNN and CDR2 SYGVQD (reference sequence). With 3 bases clipped from V and 2 bases from J, the junction kept 4 bases outside the gene matches. This CDR3 region has 16 residues. CDR3 bases: TGCGCCAGCAGTGACATTAGCGGGAGGGACACAGATACGCAGTATTTT. It translates to CASSDISGRDTDTQYF.

This rearrangement joins TRBV7-9 to TRBJ1-5; a weak D match, TRBD1 (6 bases). Germline V CDR1 and CDR2: SEHNR, FQNEAQ (reference sequence). Between the trimmed V and J ends, which lost 0 bases and 5 bases, there was a span of 17 bases. CDR3 length equals 17 residues. The CDR3: CASSLALQGGGHQPQHF. The CDR3 DNA sequence: TGTGCCAGCAGCTTAGCGCTCCAGGGTGGGGGCCATCAGCCCCAGCATTTT. The entire variable domain, with the rest obtained from reference TRBV7-9 and TRBJ1-5, is as follows: DTGVSQNPRHKITKRGQNVTFRCDPISEHNRLYWYRQTLGQGPEFLTYFQNEAQLEKSRLLSDRFSAERPKGSFSTLEIQRTEQGDSAMYLCASSLALQGGGHQPQHFGDGTRLSIL.

V usage is TRBV5-4 and J usage is TRBJ2-3; D possibly corresponds to TRBD2 (7 bases). The germline V and J ends were trimmed by 4 bases and 3 bases, with 15 bases remaining between them. CDR3 length: 15 residues. CDR1 is SGHNT, CDR2 YYREEE, per germline (reference sequence). The CDR3 reads CASSARGAVTDTQYF. The CDR3 DNA reads TGTGCCAGCAGCGCCCGGGGGGCGGTTACAGATACGCAGTATTTT.

This sequence joins TRBV27 and TRBJ2-2, with TRBD1 identical over 7 bases. The CDR3 has 16 residues. Germline V CDR1 and CDR2: MNHEY, SMNVEV (reference sequence). V lost 6 bases and J lost 6; bases outside the gene matches: 13. The CDR3 DNA reads as TGTGCCAGCAGAGGGACCGAGACAGGGAGCGCCGGGGAGCTGTTTTTT. It codes for CASRGTETGSAGELFF.